The 31 T cell receptor beta chains below come from one sample, sequenced in a study of T cell responses to AZD1222 COVID-19 vaccine. Sequencing used immunoSEQ multiplex PCR; TCRdb keeps in-frame clones, though not all of them. In the table there are around 110,000 clones, 80% to 90% of which are singletons. The sample in question was peripheral blood, obtained on day 0 of AZD1222 vaccination. The receptor set was obtained from an adult in good health.

This chain connects TRBV12-5 to TRBJ1-5; D gene ambiguous. V lost 0 bases and J lost 7, with 16 bases in between. Germline values: CDR1 LGHNT, CDR2 FRNRAP. The CDR3 runs 16 residues. The CDR3 spells CASGLVARSPGQPQHF. CDR3 nucleotides: TGTGCTAGTGGTTTGGTAGCGCGGAGCCCCGGACAGCCCCAGCATTTT.

To note about this clone: A single base separates this from a much larger clone, so it may be a read error. This chain uses TRBV4-2 with TRBJ1-2; D is ambiguous. The CDR3 has 12 residues. The germline V gene has CDR1 LGHNA and CDR2 YNFKEQ. The V end lost 1 base, the J end lost 2 bases, and 2 bases lay between the germline ends. The CDR3 here is CASSQGNYGYTF. Written as DNA, the CDR3 is TGTGCCAGCAGCCAAGGGAACTATGGCTACACCTTC.

The chain uses TRBV6-5 and TRBJ1-3, with no clear D. Deletions cut 10 bases from V and 2 bases from J, with 12 bases between. CDR1 is MNHEY, CDR2 SVGAGI, per germline. The length of the CDR3 is 13 residues. The CDR3 coding sequence is TGTGCCACCTTGCGAGCCCCTGGAAACACCATATATTTT. It translates to CATLRAPGNTIYF.

Only one count was recorded for this clone. The V call is TRBV2, the J call TRBJ2-3; no clear D gene. Germline assignment: CDR1 SNHLY and CDR2 FYNNEI. Between the trimmed V and J ends, which lost 1 base and 2 bases, there was a span of 13 bases. The CDR3 length is 16 residues. The CDR3 coding sequence is TGTGCCAGCAGTGAAGGTCTACTCTCTGCCACAGATACGCAGTATTTT. Amino acids: CASSEGLLSATDTQYF.

The chain is built from TRBV15 and TRBJ1-5; D is unclear. The germline gives CDR1 LNHNV, CDR2 YYDKDF (reference sequence). This CDR3 region has 13 residues. The germline V and J ends were trimmed by 5 bases and 3 bases, with 8 bases remaining between them. DNA of the CDR3: TGTGCCACCAGCCCGCGGGTCAATCAGCCCCAGCATTTT. Amino acid sequence: CATSPRVNQPQHF.

This chain links TRBV20-1 with TRBJ1-1, with D hard to call. Trimming removed 5 bases at V and 3 bases at J, with 7 bases between. From germline, CDR1 is DFQATT and CDR2 SNEGSKA (reference sequence). The length of the CDR3 is 11 residues. The CDR3 nucleotides read TGCAGTGCTGGAAGGGACACTGAAGCTTTCTTT. Amino acids: CSAGRDTEAFF.

This clone was seen a few times. The chain carries TRBV27 and TRBJ2-7; no reliable D call. V dropped 3 bases and J dropped 4 bases, with 10 bases sitting between them. The CDR3 extends over 13 amino acids. Germline assignment: CDR1 MNHEY and CDR2 SMNVEV (reference sequence). CDR3 nucleotide sequence: TGTGCCAGCAGTTTCCTCGGCAATTACGAGCAGTACTTC. Amino acids: CASSFLGNYEQYF.

The table lists this clone with a count of one. The chain couples TRBV6-5 to TRBJ2-3, with D uncertain. The CDR3 consists of 15 residues. The V end was cut by 2 bases, the J end by 0 bases, with 9 bases between. Per germline, CDR1 MNHEY and CDR2 SVGAGI. The CDR3 DNA reads as TGTGCCAGCAGTTACATCGGCGGTAGCACAGATACGCAGTATTTT. Translation gives CASSYIGGSTDTQYF.

This clone was seen a handful of times. This chain uses TRBV5-8 with TRBJ1-6; D remains ambiguous. V lost 2 bases and J 3 bases, leaving 0 bases between the germline ends. Per the germline V gene, CDR1 is SGHTS and CDR2 is YDEGEE. The CDR3 totals 12 residues. Here the CDR3 reads CASSFYNSPLHF. In nucleotides, the CDR3 is TGTGCCAGCAGCTTCTATAATTCACCCCTCCACTTT.

The chain has TRBV6-2 or TRBV6-3 and TRBJ1-2, with D uncertain. The V end lost 6 bases, the J end lost 0 bases, and 8 bases lay between the germline ends. This CDR3 is 13 amino acids long. The germline V gene has CDR1 MNHEY and CDR2 SVGEGT. In DNA, the CDR3 is TGTGCCAGCAGCGACCAAGCTAACTATGGCTACACCTTC. Translation: CASSDQANYGYTF.

This chain connects TRBV4-2 to TRBJ2-1; D remains ambiguous. Deletions cut 1 base from V and 7 bases from J, with 8 bases between. Germline V gene data show CDR1 as LGHNA and CDR2 as YNFKEQ. The CDR3 spans 13 residues. For the CDR3, the DNA is TGTGCCAGCAGCCAAGTATTCGTAAATGAGCAGTTCTTC. It specifies CASSQVFVNEQFF.

The chain uses TRBV9 and TRBJ1-1, with D possibly being TRBD1 (5 bases). Germline V CDR1 and CDR2: SGDLS, YYNGEE. Trimming pared 4 bases from V and 2 bases from J, leaving 15 bases between. The CDR3 length is 15 residues. DNA for the CDR3: TGTGCCAGCAGCCCCTTTTCACAGGTAAACACTGAAGCTTTCTTT. It yields the protein CASSPFSQVNTEAFF.

This chain links TRBV6-5 with TRBJ1-3; 11 nucleotides line up with TRBD1. The CDR3 runs 14 residues. Trimming took 2 bases from V and 7 from J; bases not matched to a gene: 1. Per germline, CDR1 MNHEY and CDR2 SVGAGI. CDR3 nucleotides: TGTGCCAGCAGTTACCGGGACAGGGGGAACACCATATATTTT. Its protein product is CASSYRDRGNTIYF.

The chain has TRBV4-1 and TRBJ2-1; TRBD2 matches 10 bases. Germline-derived CDR1 and CDR2 are MGHRA and YSYEKL. The length of the CDR3 is 17 residues. V lost 4 bases and J lost 7; bases outside the gene matches: 13. The CDR3 DNA follows: TGCGCCAGCAGCCGGGGCCAAGGAGCGGGAGGGTATAATGAGCAGTTCTTC. This encodes CASSRGQGAGGYNEQFF.

By its share, this clone is medium-sized. The V and J genes are TRBV18 and TRBJ2-5; 8 nucleotides line up with TRBD1. J lost 5 bases, V lost 6 bases, and 8 bases had no gene match. Germline V gene sequence: CDR1 KGHSH, CDR2 LQKENI. There are 14 residues in the CDR3. In nucleotides, the CDR3 is TGTGCCAGCTCCCCAGTAGGGGACAGGGAGACCCAGTACTTC. This encodes CASSPVGDRETQYF.

The chain couples TRBV12-3 or TRBV12-4 to TRBJ2-7; tentative D call: TRBD1 (5 bases). Trimming left V 4 bases short and J 4 bases short, with 8 bases between. The CDR3 totals 12 residues. The CDR3, as DNA: TGTGCCAGCAGTTGGGGCCAGTACGAGCAGTACTTC. As protein: CASSWGQYEQYF.

The chain is built from TRBV29-1 and TRBJ2-1, with 12 bases identical to TRBD2. Germline V gene data show CDR1 as SQVTM and CDR2 as ANQGSEA. The CDR3 has 13 amino acids. V gave up 6 bases and J gave up 5 bases; unmatched junction bases: 2. Here the CDR3 DNA reads TGCAGCGTGACTAGCGGGAGTGACAATGAGCAGTTCTTC. Amino acids: CSVTSGSDNEQFF.

This rearrangement joins TRBV18 to TRBJ2-3; D is ambiguous. With 0 bases removed from V and 8 bases from J, the gap between germline ends came to 15 bases. The germline V gene has CDR1 KGHSH and CDR2 LQKENI. CDR3 size: 15 residues. The CDR3 loop reads CASSPPRTDPFTQYF. For the CDR3, the DNA is TGTGCCAGCTCACCACCGAGGACGGACCCTTTTACGCAGTATTTT. Filled out from reference TRBV18 and TRBJ2-3, the complete variable domain reads NAGVMQNPRHLVRRRGQEARLRCSPMKGHSHVYWYRQLPEEGLKFMVYLQKENIIDESGMPKERFSAEFPKEGPSILRIQQVVRGDSAAYFCASSPPRTDPFTQYFGPGTRLTVL.

This chain uses TRBV3-1 (or the pseudogene TRBV3-2) with TRBJ1-2; no clear D. Germline V gene lookup returns CDR1 LGHDT and CDR2 YNNKEL (reference sequence). V was trimmed by 4 bases and J by 10 bases, leaving 25 bases between them. This CDR3 has 16 amino acids. The CDR3: CASSPLLDGALFVYTF. The CDR3 region has the DNA TGTGCCAGCAGCCCCCTTTTGGACGGAGCTCTTTTTGTCTACACCTTC.

The chain links TRBV5-1 to TRBJ1-4; D is unclear. CDR1 and CDR2 (germline): SGHRS, YFSETQ. CDR3 length equals 16 residues. V lost 0 bases and J lost 7, with 16 bases in between. The CDR3 coding sequence is TGCGCCAGCAGCTTGGGGGCCGAGAAGGGTGCTGAAAAACTGTTTTTT. Residues: CASSLGAEKGAEKLFF.

The chain employs TRBV6-5 and TRBJ1-6; D is perhaps TRBD1 (5 bases). CDR1 is MNHEY, CDR2 SVGAGI, per germline. V shed 2 bases and J shed 3 bases, with 8 bases lying between them. The CDR3 runs to 15 residues. DNA for the CDR3: TGTGCCAGCAGTTACGATGGGGGCTATAATTCACCCCTCCACTTT. It yields the protein CASSYDGGYNSPLHF.

This clone was observed a handful of times. The V call is TRBV6-2 or TRBV6-3, the J call TRBJ2-3; perhaps D is TRBD1 or TRBD2 (6 bases each). There are 15 residues in the CDR3. Germline CDR1 MNHEY, CDR2 SVGEGT. Trimming stripped 5 bases from V and 1 base from J, with 13 bases between. CDR3 in DNA: TGTGCCAGCAGTCTTCGGGGGCAGGGCACAGATACGCAGTATTTT. Protein: CASSLRGQGTDTQYF.

The chain employs TRBV6-5 and TRBJ1-1, with D perhaps matching TRBD1 (6 bases). Deletions cut 5 bases from V and 0 bases from J, with 13 bases between. This CDR3 is built from 15 residues. Germline V gene sequence: CDR1 MNHEY, CDR2 SVGAGI. The CDR3 nucleotides read TGTGCCAGCAGTCCGAGGACAGCTCTGAACACTGAAGCTTTCTTT. Residues: CASSPRTALNTEAFF.

The chain combines TRBV11-3 with TRBJ2-3; no clear D gene. V lost 4 bases to trimming and J lost 3 bases, with 11 bases between them. The germline CDR1 and CDR2 sequences are SGHNT and YENEEA. This CDR3 is 14 amino acids long. CDR3 amino acids: CASSSSRPTDTQYF. CDR3 sequence (DNA): TGTGCCAGCAGCTCGTCCCGCCCTACAGATACGCAGTATTTT. Full variable domain (outside the CDR3, taken from reference TRBV11-3 and TRBJ2-3): EAGVVQSPRYKIIEKKQPVAFWCNPISGHNTLYWYLQNLGQGPELLIRYENEEAVDDSQLPKDRFSAERLKGVDSTLKIQPAELGDSAVYLCASSSSRPTDTQYFGPGTRLTVL.

To note about this clone: A junction end diverges from the germline sequence, so it may reflect a read error. The rearrangement uses TRBV18 and TRBJ2-7; 8 positions agree with TRBD2. The CDR3 totals 15 residues. CDR1 is KGHSH and CDR2 is LQKENI in the germline V gene. The CDR3 reads CASSPPGGSTYEQYF. CDR3 coding DNA: TGTGCCAGCTCGCCACCGGGGGGGTCAACCTACGAGCAGTACTTC.

The chain employs TRBV9 and TRBJ2-7; tentative D call: TRBD1 (6 bases). The CDR3 totals 13 residues. Per the germline V gene, CDR1 is SGDLS and CDR2 is YYNGEE. V lost 0 bases and J lost 5, with 9 bases in between. The CDR3 DNA reads as TGTGCCAGCAGCGTAGGAGGGGGACACGAGCAGTACTTC. Its translation: CASSVGGGHEQYF.

The chain couples TRBV3-1 (or the pseudogene TRBV3-2) to TRBJ1-2; no clear D gene. Trimming pared 0 bases from V and 0 bases from J, leaving 8 bases between. This CDR3 comprises 15 residues. Germline V gene lookup returns CDR1 LGHDT and CDR2 YNNKEL (reference sequence). The CDR3 nucleotides are TGTGCCAGCAGCCAAGATCAGGCTGCTAACTATGGCTACACCTTC. Its translation is CASSQDQAANYGYTF.

A few counts support this clone. The CDR3 here is CASSRDRGNGYTF. The CDR3 DNA reads TGTGCCAGCAGCCGGGACAGGGGAAATGGCTACACCTTC. This rearrangement joins TRBV5-5 to TRBJ1-2; TRBD1 agrees at 10 bases. Trimming removed 4 bases from V and 6 bases from J; junction bases left unmatched: 3. The CDR3 has 13 residues. The germline CDR1 and CDR2 sequences are SGHKS and YYEKEE (reference sequence).

In its sample, this clone ranks as medium-sized. J is TRBJ1-2 and V is TRBV3-1 (or the pseudogene TRBV3-2); maybe TRBD1 (5 bases). Trimming shortened V by 4 bases and J by 4 bases, and 19 bases separated the two germline ends. The CDR3 is 16 residues long. Germline values: CDR1 LGHDT, CDR2 YNNKEL (reference sequence). CDR3: CASSRHGSGRSYGYTF. The CDR3 DNA reads TGTGCCAGCAGCCGCCATGGTTCAGGGCGGAGCTATGGCTACACCTTC.

V is TRBV4-3 and J is TRBJ1-2; maybe TRBD1 (5 bases). Trimming pared 1 base from V and 7 bases from J, leaving 16 bases between. CDR1 is LGHNA, CDR2 YSLEER, per germline. This CDR3 is built from 15 residues. The CDR3 sequence is CASSQVGRVMFGYTF. CDR3 bases: TGCGCCAGCAGCCAAGTAGGCAGGGTTATGTTTGGCTACACCTTC.

Comments on this clone: A much larger clone lies one base from this, so it may be a read error. In the same sample, other DNA sequences code for this CDR3. V usage is TRBV4-3 and J usage is TRBJ1-6, with a possible D match to TRBD1 (6 bases). CDR1 and CDR2 (germline): LGHNA, YSLEER. V was cut by 3 bases and J by 7 bases, with 16 bases left in between. The CDR3 is made up of 16 amino acids. Here the CDR3 DNA reads TGCGCCAGCAGCCATGGGGCGGGGGCGGGAAATTCACCCCTCCACTTT. Encoded protein: CASSHGAGAGNSPLHF.